These T cell receptor beta chains were read from a single sample in a study of OX40 agonist ivuxolimab in advanced cancers. This table comes from immunoSEQ multiplex PCR, and its TCRdb copy is limited to in-frame clones, with some not included. Here the sample spans around 15,000 clones, approximately 78% being singletons. The source was CD4+ or CD8+ T cells sorted from blood, collected in a trial of the OX40 agonist ivuxolimab. Receptor source: an adult with an advanced solid tumor such as melanoma, head and neck, liver or kidney cancer. Both conserved end residues are part of each CDR3. Each record gives: D gene, V gene, J gene, CDR3 protein. D genes are given only for firm matches.

D gene: -
V gene: TRBV6-1
J gene: TRBJ2-3
CDR3 protein: CASSEGASITDTQYF

D gene: TRBD2
V gene: TRBV9
J gene: TRBJ2-5
CDR3 protein: CASSVERSGGETQYF

D gene: -
V gene: TRBV5-5
J gene: TRBJ2-7
CDR3 protein: CASSAGQKRIYEQYF

D gene: TRBD1
V gene: TRBV11-2
J gene: TRBJ1-2
CDR3 protein: CASSLGQGGYGYTF

D gene: -
V gene: TRBV9
J gene: TRBJ2-1
CDR3 protein: CASSVSEEQFF

D gene: -
V gene: TRBV5-1
J gene: TRBJ1-6
CDR3 protein: CASSLTGLDNSPLHF

D gene: TRBD1
V gene: TRBV5-4
J gene: TRBJ1-2
CDR3 protein: CASSPVTGTGNYGYTF

D gene: TRBD2
V gene: TRBV13
J gene: TRBJ2-2
CDR3 protein: CASSSSMGLAGAGELFF

D gene: -
V gene: TRBV5-8
J gene: TRBJ2-2
CDR3 protein: CASSPYRERDTGELFF

D gene: TRBD2
V gene: TRBV15
J gene: TRBJ2-7
CDR3 protein: CATSRAGASGFSYEQYF

D gene: -
V gene: TRBV4-1
J gene: TRBJ2-7
CDR3 protein: CASSQAVGYEQYF

D gene: TRBD1
V gene: TRBV6-5
J gene: TRBJ1-2
CDR3 protein: CASSYERTGLNGYTF

D gene: TRBD2
V gene: TRBV19
J gene: TRBJ2-1
CDR3 protein: CASSQRAGGAYNEQFF

D gene: TRBD2
V gene: TRBV11-2
J gene: TRBJ2-7
CDR3 protein: CASSQNSGALSYEQYF

D gene: -
V gene: TRBV18
J gene: TRBJ2-7
CDR3 protein: CASSPGETVGPYEQYF